The 3 T cell receptor beta chains below all came from one sample that was sequenced in a study of blood T cell repertoires in COVID-19. Sequenced by immunoSEQ multiplex PCR; TCRdb stores in-frame clones only, minus some. The sample shows roughly 43,000 clones, about 85% of them seen only once. Sample: peripheral blood. The origin of the receptors is a human donor in a cohort sampled during active COVID-19.

The chain has TRBV7-2 and TRBJ1-6; D is unclear. V gave up 2 bases and J gave up 0 bases, with 17 bases separating them. CDR1 is SGHTA, CDR2 FQGNSA, per germline. The CDR3 covers 19 residues. CDR3 sequence (DNA): TGTGCCAGCAGCTTATATCTCATTGGGAGGAGCTCCTATAATTCACCCCTCCACTTT. This translates into CASSLYLIGRSSYNSPLHF.

The chain employs TRBV5-6 and TRBJ2-2; weak D call: TRBD2 (6 bases). This CDR3 spans 17 amino acids. V shed 5 bases and J shed 1 base, with 18 bases lying between them. Per the germline V gene, CDR1 is SGHDT and CDR2 is YYEEEE. The CDR3 loop reads CASSLPSGGWNTGELFF. CDR3 DNA: TGTGCCAGCAGTCTTCCTTCCGGGGGATGGAACACCGGGGAGCTGTTTTTT.

This chain connects TRBV4-1 to TRBJ2-1; weak D call: TRBD2 (5 bases). V lost 2 bases to trimming and J lost 2 bases, with 10 bases between them. The CDR3 is 15 amino acids. The germline V gene has CDR1 MGHRA and CDR2 YSYEKL. In nucleotides, the CDR3 is TGCGCCAGCAGCCAACCGGACGGGACCTACAATGAGCAGTTCTTC. It is translated as CASSQPDGTYNEQFF.